This T cell receptor (beta chain) was retrieved from a study of blood T cell repertoires in COVID-19. Study overall: Sample material is recorded as cDNA or gDNA derived from T cells, B-cell-depleted T cells, or PBMCs.

Trimming at V came to 0 bases and at J to 5 bases, leaving 6 bases not matched to a gene. This CDR3 is 18 amino acids long. Germline lookup yields CDR1 SGHRS and CDR2 YFSETQ. Those enrolled, adults aged roughly 18 to 100 years, came from 24 US areas. Which cohort a participant joined came from the clinical history participants gave. Cohort 3 recovery required two negative PCRs, clearance, or symptom resolution. Some clones are missing from TCRdb's copy, which holds only in-frame ones; the method was immunoSEQ multiplex PCR. The sample consists of fewer than 300,000 clones, roughly 90% of them appearing once.

Material for sequencing was PBMCs or T cells enriched from blood (not recorded which). The V call is TRBV5-1, the J call TRBJ2-2, with 14 bases that match TRBD2. This clonotype was obtained from a woman aged 25 to 45 who had recovered from COVID-19. Here the CDR3 reads CASSLGLAGGPRTGELFF. CDR3 DNA sequence: TGCGCCAGCAGCTTGGGACTAGCGGGAGGGCCACGGACCGGGGAGCTGTTTTTT.